The 11 T cell receptor beta chains below were found in one sample sequenced in a study of blood T cells in healthy people across ages. A second roughly 6 to 11 cycle PCR used barcoded and J-beta primers. MiXCR was run by TCRdb on the 5' RACE reads, yielding one entry per CDR3 protein. The sample yields 1.5 million to 2 million distinct CDR3 sequences, approximately 28% seen once. The sequencing input was blood. These TCRs come from a woman in her 30s in good health.

This chain joins TRBV6-2 or TRBV6-3 and TRBJ1-5, with D unclear. V shed 3 bases and J shed 7 bases, with 10 bases lying between them. Germline CDR1 MNHEY, CDR2 SVGEGT. The CDR3 length is 13 residues. The CDR3 loop is CASSYVPGQPQHF. In DNA, the CDR3 is TGTGCCAGCAGTTATGTCCCCGGACAGCCCCAGCATTTT.

This chain connects TRBV3-1 to TRBJ1-1; the D is unclear. This CDR3 has 13 residues. The ends were cut back, 1 base at V and 8 bases at J, with 11 bases in the middle. Germline assignment: CDR1 LGHDT and CDR2 YNNKEL (reference sequence). DNA of the CDR3: TGTGCCAGCAGCCAAGGCGCCCGACTGGAAGCTTTCTTT. The encoded protein is CASSQGARLEAFF.

This clonotype was counted a few times. The chain recombines TRBV20-1 with TRBJ1-6, with TRBD1 matching 8 bases. J was trimmed by 8 bases and V by 0 bases; bases with no gene match: 12. The V gene's germline CDR1 is DFQATT and CDR2 SNEGSKA (reference sequence). The CDR3 has 17 residues. The CDR3 region is CSARDPSTGALDSPLHF. The DNA of the CDR3 is TGCAGTGCTAGAGATCCCTCGACAGGGGCCTTAGATTCACCCCTCCACTTT.

This sequence joins TRBV5-1 and TRBJ2-7; D is unresolved. V was pared by 4 bases and J by 4 bases, with 15 bases between. CDR1 and CDR2 from the germline V gene are SGHRS and YFSETQ. This CDR3 is built from 14 residues. CDR3 loop: CASSLAPQDYEQYF. The CDR3, as DNA: TGCGCCAGCAGCCTGGCTCCCCAAGATTACGAGCAGTACTTC.

This clonotype came up a few times. Germline is not matched at one junction end, which may reflect a read error. The CDR3 DNA sequence: TGTGCCAGCTCATCAACCAGTGGGCCGAACGCTGAAGCTTTCTTT. Amino acid sequence: CASSSTSGPNAEAFF. The J gene is TRBJ1-1, the V gene TRBV18; D remains unclear. CDR1 is KGHSH and CDR2 is LQKENI in the germline V gene. This CDR3 region has 15 residues.

This clonotype was observed a handful of times. This rearrangement joins TRBV4-2 to TRBJ2-3, with unresolved D. Between the trimmed V and J ends, which lost 8 bases and 2 bases, there was a span of 8 bases. CDR3 size: 12 residues. Germline V gene lookup returns CDR1 LGHNA and CDR2 YNFKEQ. CDR3 protein: CASGPHTDTQYF. CDR3 in DNA: TGTGCCAGCGGCCCACACACAGATACGCAGTATTTT.

This clonotype appeared many times. Sequence at one end of the junction differs from germline and may be a read error. The chain is built from TRBV5-1 and TRBJ1-1; D remains unclear. The CDR3 contains 13 residues. Germline values: CDR1 SGHRS, CDR2 YFSETQ. The CDR3, as DNA: TGTGCCAGCAGCTTAGACACGAACACTGAAGCTTTCTTT. Its translation is CASSLDTNTEAFF.

The sample holds one count of this clonotype. A much larger clonotype is one base distant, so this may be a read error. The chain is built from TRBV4-1 and TRBJ1-2, with TRBD1 matching over 9 bases. The germline V gene encodes CDR1 MGHRA and CDR2 YSYEKL. The CDR3 has 16 residues. The CDR3 DNA sequence: TGCGCCAGCAGCCAAGAACACGCCGGGACAGGGTATGGCTGCACCTTC. This codes for CASSQEHAGTGYGCTF.

A few counts support this clonotype. The chain carries TRBV5-1 and TRBJ2-5, with TRBD2 matching over 7 bases. Germline trimming cut 2 bases from V and 2 bases from J; bases unmatched to any gene: 6. Germline CDR1 reads SGHRS; CDR2 reads YFSETQ. The CDR3 totals 15 residues. The CDR3 DNA reads as TGCGCCAGCAGCTTCACGGCGGGGGTTCAAGAGACCCAGTACTTC. The encoded protein is CASSFTAGVQETQYF.

Concerning this clonotype: A much more abundant neighbour one base away suggests this may be a read error. CDR3 region: CASSLVPRDGQYF. CDR3 DNA sequence: TGTGCCAGCAGCTTAGTCCCGAGGGACGGGCAGTACTTC. The chain employs TRBV7-3 and TRBJ2-7; either TRBD1 or TRBD2 may fit D (5 bases each). Germline CDR1 SGHTA, CDR2 FQGTGA. V lost 2 bases and J 9 bases, leaving 14 bases between the germline ends. The CDR3 loop spans 13 amino acids. Together with reference TRBV7-3 and TRBJ2-7, the CDR3 gives the full variable domain: GAGVSQTPSNKVTEKGKYVELRCDPISGHTALYWYRQSLGQGPEFLIYFQGTGAADDSGLPNDRFFAVRPEGSVSTLKIQRTERGDSAVYLCASSLVPRDGQYFGPGTRLTVT.

In this sample, this clonotype turned up many times. This sequence joins TRBV4-1 and TRBJ1-2; no definite D call. The CDR3 has 15 amino acids. Germline assignment: CDR1 MGHRA and CDR2 YSYEKL. Deletions cut 0 bases from V and 4 bases from J, with 12 bases between. The chain's CDR3 is CASSQEPAAPYGYTF. In DNA, the CDR3 is TGCGCCAGCAGCCAAGAACCCGCAGCCCCCTATGGCTACACCTTC.